This passage covers 11 T cell receptor beta chains from one sample sequenced in a study of monozygotic twins with inflammatory bowel disease. TCRdb re-called the 5' RACE reads, yielding one record per CDR3 amino acid sequence without DNA. The sample is made up of about 380,000 distinct CDR3 sequences, and the top ten hold 2% to 3% of it. The sequenced material came from blood. The receptors originated from a human donor with ulcerative colitis or Crohn's disease, or a healthy co-twin of an affected twin (not recorded which).

The chain uses TRBV7-9 and TRBJ1-5; TCRdb calls TRBD1, which cannot be checked without DNA. The CDR3 runs to 15 residues. Looked up from germline, CDR1 is SEHNR and CDR2 is FQNEAQ (reference sequence). The CDR3 region is CASSFSVGVNQPQHF.

The rearrangement links TRBV6-5 to TRBJ2-7; TCRdb names TRBD2, which stays unverified in the absence of DNA. Germline lookup yields CDR1 MNHEY and CDR2 SVGAGI. The length of the CDR3 is 13 residues. The CDR3 loop is CASSSSVIYEQYF.

The genes are TRBV9 and TRBJ2-7. CDR1 is SGDLS, CDR2 YYNGEE, per germline. The CDR3 covers 15 residues. CDR3 protein: CASSVEVGLAGEQYF.

V is TRBV28 and J is TRBJ1-2; TCRdb returns TRBD1, unconfirmable since there is no DNA. Per germline, CDR1 MDHEN and CDR2 SYDVKM. The CDR3 runs to 12 residues. The CDR3 here is CASRQGTYGYTF.

V and J are TRBV20-1 and TRBJ2-7. Germline assignment: CDR1 DFQATT and CDR2 SNEGSKA (reference sequence). The CDR3 totals 18 residues. The chain's CDR3 is CSAGGVGFPSVEAYEQYF.

The chain is built from TRBV2 and TRBJ1-6; without DNA, the TCRdb call of TRBD1 cannot be checked. From germline, CDR1 is SNHLY and CDR2 FYNNEI. This CDR3 is built from 15 residues. CDR3 loop: CASGPGDTKNSPLHF.

The chain couples TRBV20-1 to TRBJ1-2. This CDR3 is built from 14 residues. Germline V lookup: CDR1 DFQATT, CDR2 SNEGSKA (reference sequence). The CDR3 reads CSALVPRGNYGYTF.

J is TRBJ1-2 and V is TRBV4-3; TCRdb designates TRBD1, a call that cannot be tested without DNA. Germline V CDR1 and CDR2: LGHNA, YSLEER. CDR3 length: 16 amino acids. The CDR3 reads CASSQDSTGVGYGYTF.

J is TRBJ1-6 and V is TRBV7-8; TCRdb's D gene call, TRBD1, goes unchecked for lack of DNA. CDR3 size: 17 residues. CDR1 SGHVS and CDR2 FQNEAQ come from the germline V gene. The CDR3 sequence is CASSPRGPYGDFSPLHF.

The rearrangement joins TRBV2 to TRBJ1-2; TCRdb's D call of TRBD1 is untestable without DNA. The CDR3 extends over 15 amino acids. Germline V gene lookup returns CDR1 SNHLY and CDR2 FYNNEI. The CDR3 loop is CARERQGARGYGYTF.

The chain is built from TRBV2 and TRBJ1-5; TCRdb's D gene call, TRBD1, goes unchecked for lack of DNA. Per the germline V gene, CDR1 is SNHLY and CDR2 is FYNNEI. CDR3 length: 15 residues. The CDR3 loop reads CASSEESGPRSPQHF.